This T cell receptor (beta chain) derives from a study of CD8 T cells in Susac syndrome. This clonotype was detected once. About 0.5 to 1 ug RNA was reverse transcribed with random hexamers. TCRdb reanalysed the immunoSEQ multiplex PCR reads using MiXCR and keeps one entry per CDR3 protein. Of 100,000 or so distinct CDR3 sequences listed, around 92% are singletons. J was trimmed by 8 bases and V by 4 bases; bases with no gene match: 10. CDR3 length: 15 amino acids. Germline V CDR1 and CDR2: MNHEY, SVGAGI. The receptor's source is a human donor in good health. The rearrangement joins TRBV6-5 to TRBJ2-1; 8 bases agree with TRBD1. The specimen sequenced was CD8+ T cells from PBMCs. In DNA form, the CDR3 reads TGTGCCAGCAGTTTCCAGGGGGCCCCTTTGCATGAGCAGTTCTTC. Its protein is CASSFQGAPLHEQFF.